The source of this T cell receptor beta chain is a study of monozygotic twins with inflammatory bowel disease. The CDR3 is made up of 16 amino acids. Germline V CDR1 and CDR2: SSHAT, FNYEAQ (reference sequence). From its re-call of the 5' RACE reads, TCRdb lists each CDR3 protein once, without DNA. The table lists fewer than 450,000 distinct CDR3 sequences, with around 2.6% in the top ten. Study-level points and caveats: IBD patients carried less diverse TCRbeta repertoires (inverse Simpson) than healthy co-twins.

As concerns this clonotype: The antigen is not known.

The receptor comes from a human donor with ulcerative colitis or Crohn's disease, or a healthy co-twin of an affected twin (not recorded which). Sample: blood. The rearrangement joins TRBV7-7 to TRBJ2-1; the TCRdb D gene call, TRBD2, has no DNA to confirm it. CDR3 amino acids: CASSLGPSGTYNEQFF.